This TCR beta chain was retrieved from a study of Ad26.COV2.S vaccination and SARS-CoV-2 variants. Study context: The authors gave Ad26.COV2.S intramuscularly, either once or twice 56 days apart. Study outcomes and limitations: Whether participants received vaccine or placebo, their non-spike TCR breadth was similar. Vaccinees displayed broader spike-specific TCR repertoires than placebo recipients.

The data were produced by immunoSEQ multiplex PCR, yet TCRdb's version contains in-frame clones alone and is incomplete. The table includes about 250,000 clones, roughly 85% detected once. About this clone itself: Its antigen is undetermined.

This CDR3 comprises 12 residues. V was pared by 7 bases and J by 7 bases, with 11 bases between. CDR1 and CDR2 (germline): GTSNPN, SVGIG (reference sequence). Described treatment: around 19 received Ad26.COV2.S at low or high dose, single or two shots; 5 received placebo; per-sample allocation not given. Samples analyzed were those drawn on day 63 after the first vaccine or placebo injection. It was an adult aged 18-55 years in Boston who was the donor. The chain uses TRBV30 and TRBJ1-6; D is unresolved. The receptor's source is a person aged 18 to 65 who received the Ad26.COV2.S COVID-19 vaccine or a placebo. Specimen: peripheral blood, collected in a trial of Ad26.COV2.S vaccine versus placebo. CDR3 protein: CASEDGNSPLHF. DNA of the CDR3: TGTGCCTCGGAAGATGGGAATTCACCCCTCCACTTT.